This T cell receptor (beta chain) was captured in a study of T cell responses to AZD1222 COVID-19 vaccine. Assay used: immunoSEQ multiplex PCR; TCRdb lists only in-frame clones, some missing. This sample has roughly 140,000 clones, with more than 75% found just once. The V and J ends lost 10 bases and 7 bases, in that order; junction bases with no gene match: 13. The germline CDR1 and CDR2 sequences are SEHNR and FQNEAQ (reference sequence). The CDR3 consists of 15 residues. The TCR originated in an adult who received the AZD1222 COVID-19 vaccine. The chain has TRBV7-9 and TRBJ1-4; 9 nucleotides line up with TRBD1. The sequencing used peripheral blood, collected 28 days after the second AZD1222 dose. In DNA form, the CDR3 reads TGTGCCACCTACGACGGGACAGGGAGCGGTGAAAAACTGTTTTTT. Translating gives CATYDGTGSGEKLFF.